This T cell receptor beta chain stems from a study of cytotoxic CD8 clonotypes in ibrutinib-treated CLL. Study-wide findings and caveats: Exceeding age-matched healthy donors, baseline clonality also tracked the counts of circulating CD8+ T cells.

For this clone: Its cognate antigen is unknown.

J gave up 3 bases and V 1 base, and 0 bases lay outside the gene matches. This CDR3 region has 15 residues. Germline CDR1 SEHNR, CDR2 FQNEAQ (reference sequence). Some clones are missing from TCRdb's copy, which holds only in-frame ones; the method was immunoSEQ multiplex PCR. The sample includes about 25,000 clones, under 85% of them seen just once. This receptor was taken from a human donor with chronic lymphocytic leukemia. Sequenced material: PBMCs, taken before ibrutinib treatment. The chain employs TRBV7-9 and TRBJ1-4; the match to TRBD1 covers 9 bases. The CDR3 bases are TGTGCCAGCAGCTTAGGGACAGGGGCTAATGAAAAACTGTTTTTT. This sequence encodes CASSLGTGANEKLFF.